Included here is one T cell receptor beta chain sequence, with context. What antigen it recognizes has not been identified. Per-base quality was not reported, and no clone a single base away is much larger than it. These data come from a study of CD8 T cells in ankylosing spondylitis (TCRdb year 2017). Broadly, across the study: To find TCR variants linked to disease, the study profiled T cell receptor beta repertoires in ankylosing spondylitis patients and healthy donors. Peripheral blood was sampled, and synovial fluid was additionally collected from ankylosing spondylitis patients. In total, the full study cohort was made up of roughly 100 healthy donors and approximately 24 ankylosing spondylitis patients. The study at large found these results: Some of the motif variants had been reported before in the synovial fluid and blood of reactive arthritis patients, a finding that suggests common disease-initiation mechanisms. Blood from ankylosing spondylitis patients appeared to be characterized by a TCR beta motif composed of eight or nine highly homologous amino acid variants. The disease-linked clones were reported to be significantly enriched in matched synovial fluid samples from ankylosing spondylitis patients. The disease-linked clones had a CD8+ phenotype and were found at relatively low frequencies in peripheral blood.

The CDR3 measures 12 amino acids from cysteine to phenylalanine. Only the CDR3 DNA stays, 36 bases, in frame from base 1. The germline V gene supplies CDR1 SGHAT and CDR2 FQNNGV. The trim is 6 bases for V and 7 bases for J, with a gap of 13 bases between the germline ends. The instrument given in TCRdb is Illumina HiSeq 2500. Quantitative 5'-RACE with molecular barcodes was the method used to prepare the TCR beta libraries. The published analysis was carried out like this. To identify disease-linked TCR variants, a new computational method was used, one built on a probabilistic model of VDJ rearrangement. TCRdb ran its own pipeline on the public reads, namely fastp trimming at Q25 and MiXCR clone calling, and kept in-frame beta chains. Identical CDR3 protein sequences are pooled into one entry, listed with their most common genes and DNA. TCRdb, not the authors, supplied the V and J calls. For this sample the table gives about 390,000 distinct CDR3 sequences, of which around 22% were detected only once. Jointly, the top ten make up roughly 16% of the sample.

The rearrangement joined TRBV11-2 to TRBJ2-7; the D gene is not confidently resolved. The sequenced sample was blood, either unsorted or a sorted T cell fraction (not recorded which). This sequence originates from a male donor with ankylosing spondylitis. The CDR3 region has the sequence CASSLGFGEQYF. The DNA reads TGTGCCAGCAGTCTGGGGTTTGGGGAGCAGTACTTC. When the CDR3 is completed using the reference TRBV11-2 and TRBJ2-7 genes on either side, the full variable domain is EAGVAQSPRYKIIEKRQSVAFWCNPISGHATLYWYQQILGQGPKLLIQFQNNGVVDDSQLPKDRFSAERLKGVDSTLKIQPAKLEDSAVYLCASSLGFGEQYFGPGTRLTVT.